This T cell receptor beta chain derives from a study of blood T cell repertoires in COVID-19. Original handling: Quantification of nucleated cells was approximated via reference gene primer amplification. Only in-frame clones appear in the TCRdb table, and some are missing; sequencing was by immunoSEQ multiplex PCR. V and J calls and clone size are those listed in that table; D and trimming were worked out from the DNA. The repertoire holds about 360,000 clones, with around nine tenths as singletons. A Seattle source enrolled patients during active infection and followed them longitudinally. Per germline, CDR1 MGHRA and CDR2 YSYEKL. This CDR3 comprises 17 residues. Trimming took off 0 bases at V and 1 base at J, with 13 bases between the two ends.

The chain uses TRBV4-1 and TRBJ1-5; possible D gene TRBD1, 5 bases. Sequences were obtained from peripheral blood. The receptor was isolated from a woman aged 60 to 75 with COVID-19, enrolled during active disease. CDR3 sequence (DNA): TGCGCCAGCAGCCAAGATAACGGGGGGTTAAGCAATCAGCCCCAGCATTTT. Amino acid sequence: CASSQDNGGLSNQPQHF.